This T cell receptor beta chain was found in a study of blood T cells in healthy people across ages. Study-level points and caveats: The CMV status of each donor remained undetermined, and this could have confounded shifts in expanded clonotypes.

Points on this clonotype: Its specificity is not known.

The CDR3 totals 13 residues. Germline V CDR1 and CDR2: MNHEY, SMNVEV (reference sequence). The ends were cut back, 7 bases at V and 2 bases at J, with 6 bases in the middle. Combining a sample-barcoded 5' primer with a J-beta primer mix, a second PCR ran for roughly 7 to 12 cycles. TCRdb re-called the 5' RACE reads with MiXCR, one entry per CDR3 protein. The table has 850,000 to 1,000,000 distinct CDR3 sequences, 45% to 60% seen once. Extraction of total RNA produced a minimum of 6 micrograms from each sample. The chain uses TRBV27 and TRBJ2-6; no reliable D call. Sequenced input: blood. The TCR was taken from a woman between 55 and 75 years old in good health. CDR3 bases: TGTGCCAGCACAACCACTGGGGCCAACGTCCTGACTTTC. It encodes CASTTTGANVLTF.